Each of the 6 T cell receptor beta chains below was sequenced from the same sample in a study of blood T cells in healthy people across ages. Primed by a sample-barcoded 5' primer and a J-beta primer mix, a second PCR proceeded for roughly 7 to 11 cycles. TCRdb used MiXCR to reprocess the 5' RACE reads, holding one entry per CDR3 protein. The repertoire holds hundreds of thousands of distinct CDR3 sequences, with roughly two fifths as singletons. Input material: blood. The source of these receptors is a man aged 80 or over in good health.

This clonotype was detected ten times or more. CDR3 sequence: CASTWGTQLQNAKNIQYF. The CDR3 DNA reads as TGTGCCAGCACCTGGGGGACCCAACTTCAAAACGCCAAAAACATTCAGTACTTC. The rearrangement uses TRBV6-1 and TRBJ2-4; D is perhaps TRBD1 or TRBD2 (5 bases each). V was pared by 7 bases and J by 1 base, with 23 bases between. CDR3 size: 18 residues. The germline V gene encodes CDR1 MNHNS and CDR2 SASEGT.

The chain carries TRBV6-5 and TRBJ1-5; possible D gene TRBD1, 6 bases. Germline V gene sequence: CDR1 MNHEY, CDR2 SVGAGI. The CDR3 has 15 residues. The chain's CDR3 is CTGSSQGSGNQPQHF. The DNA of the CDR3 is TGTACCGGCAGTTCACAGGGCTCGGGCAATCAGCCCCAGCATTTT.

The chain employs TRBV6-5 and TRBJ2-3; the D is unclear. V lost 5 bases and J 0 bases, leaving 12 bases between the germline ends. The CDR3 is made up of 15 amino acids. CDR1 MNHEY and CDR2 SVGAGI come from the germline V gene. CDR3: CASSPTQGSTDTQYF. CDR3 coding DNA: TGTGCCAGCAGTCCCACGCAAGGCAGCACAGATACGCAGTATTTT.

The V gene is TRBV9, the J gene TRBJ2-5; a weak D match, TRBD2 (6 bases). CDR3 length equals 13 residues. Trimming took 7 bases from V and 5 from J, leaving 15 bases between them. In germline, CDR1 is SGDLS, CDR2 YYNGEE. The CDR3 DNA follows: TGTGCCAGCGCTGTAGGGGAGGTGGAGACCCAGTACTTC. It encodes CASAVGEVETQYF.

V and J are TRBV5-1 and TRBJ2-1; perhaps TRBD2 as D (7 bases). In germline, CDR1 is SGHRS, CDR2 YFSETQ. The CDR3 has 14 amino acids. V was pared by 6 bases and J by 9 bases, with 19 bases between. The chain's CDR3 is CASKWGGAGVEQFF. In nucleotides, the CDR3 is TGCGCCAGCAAGTGGGGGGGCGCAGGAGTTGAGCAGTTCTTC.

J is TRBJ2-7 and V is TRBV9; D not certain. Trimming stripped 0 bases from V and 7 bases from J, with 14 bases between. The CDR3 has 14 residues. Germline V gives CDR1 SGDLS, CDR2 YYNGEE. This chain's CDR3 is CASSVAYRGGEQYF. CDR3 in DNA: TGTGCCAGCAGCGTAGCCTACCGCGGTGGGGAGCAGTACTTC.